Below are 25 T cell receptor beta chains sequenced from a single sample in a study of blood T cell repertoires in COVID-19. Clones were sequenced by immunoSEQ multiplex PCR, and TCRdb holds only the in-frame ones, with some missing. The sample yields approximately 170,000 clones, roughly four fifths seen once. Material for sequencing was peripheral blood. These TCRs come from a woman aged 45-60 years with acute or convalescent COVID-19.

The chain links TRBV5-4 to TRBJ1-4; weak D call: TRBD1 (6 bases). Germline loops: CDR1 SGHNT, CDR2 YYREEE (reference sequence). Trimming stripped 5 bases from V and 4 bases from J, with 12 bases between. This CDR3 contains 14 residues. CDR3 sequence (DNA): TGTGCCAGCAGTCCCCAGGGGCTTAATGAAAAACTGTTTTTT. Its translation is CASSPQGLNEKLFF.

This chain connects TRBV6-5 to TRBJ1-3; 7 nucleotides align to TRBD1. The ends lost 7 bases at V and 2 bases at J; junction bases unmatched: 5. CDR1 is MNHEY and CDR2 is SVGAGI in the germline V gene. This CDR3 comprises 14 residues. CDR3 amino acids: CASTLDRAGNTIYF. CDR3 DNA: TGTGCCAGCACTCTAGACAGGGCTGGAAACACCATATATTTT.

The chain employs TRBV27 and TRBJ1-2, with TRBD1 matching 10 bases. V shed 6 bases and J 8 bases; nucleotides not matched to a gene: 6. The CDR3 spans 13 residues. Germline V gene sequence: CDR1 MNHEY, CDR2 SMNVEV (reference sequence). CDR3 DNA sequence: TGTGCCAGCAGCCTCAGACAGGGGGCCGGCTACACCTTC. It translates to CASSLRQGAGYTF.

This chain joins TRBV5-1 and TRBJ1-6, with D tentatively TRBD1 (6 bases). Per germline, CDR1 SGHRS and CDR2 YFSETQ. CDR3 length equals 16 residues. The germline V and J ends were trimmed by 5 bases and 6 bases, with 18 bases remaining between them. The CDR3 loop is CASRPDSGAGNSPLHF. The CDR3 DNA is TGCGCCAGCAGACCGGACAGCGGCGCTGGTAATTCACCCCTCCACTTT.

The CDR3 here is CASSFRQRQPEGEQYF. For the CDR3, the DNA is TGTGCCAGCAGCTTTCGCCAGCGGCAGCCAGAGGGCGAGCAGTACTTC. The chain combines TRBV5-5 with TRBJ2-7; D is possibly TRBD2 (5 bases). Germline V CDR1 and CDR2: SGHKS, YYEKEE (reference sequence). V was trimmed by 2 bases and J by 6 bases, leaving 21 bases between them. The CDR3 has 16 amino acids. Supplemented by reference TRBV5-5 and TRBJ2-7, the full variable domain reads DAGVTQSPTHLIKTRGQQVTLRCSPISGHKSVSWYQQVLGQGPQFIFQYYEKEERGRGNFPDRFSARQFPNYSSELNVNALLLGDSALYLCASSFRQRQPEGEQYFGPGTRLTVT.

The chain uses TRBV7-6 and TRBJ2-3; unclear D gene. CDR1 SGHVS and CDR2 FNYEAQ come from the germline V gene. V shed 5 bases and J shed 1 base, with 13 bases lying between them. There are 15 residues in the CDR3. CDR3 coding DNA: TGTGCCAGCAGCCCCCGGTCCCGGGGCACAGATACGCAGTATTTT. It yields the protein CASSPRSRGTDTQYF.

J is TRBJ2-1 and V is TRBV5-1; D is possibly TRBD2 (5 bases). Trimming took 7 bases from V and 3 from J, leaving 14 bases between them. This CDR3 region has 14 residues. Germline V gives CDR1 SGHRS, CDR2 YFSETQ. The CDR3 region has the DNA TGCGCCAGCCGGGGTAGTACTGGCTACAATGAGCAGTTCTTC. Amino acid sequence: CASRGSTGYNEQFF.

This sequence joins TRBV25-1 and TRBJ1-3; a weak D match, TRBD1 (6 bases). Per germline, CDR1 MGHDK and CDR2 SYGVNS. The V end was cut by 5 bases, the J end by 4 bases, with 9 bases between. The CDR3 consists of 13 residues. CDR3 loop: CASSLTGGNTIYF. The CDR3 DNA sequence: TGTGCCAGCAGTCTAACAGGGGGAAACACCATATATTTT. The variable domain in full, with the rest retrieved from reference TRBV25-1 and TRBJ1-3, is EADIYQTPRYLVIGTGKKITLECSQTMGHDKMYWYQQDPGMELHLIHYSYGVNSTEKGDLSSESTVSRIRTEHFPLTLESARPSHTSQYLCASSLTGGNTIYFGEGSWLTVV.

The rearrangement links TRBV2 to TRBJ2-7; 7 bases agree with TRBD2. Germline CDR1 and CDR2: SNHLY and FYNNEI. Trimming removed 3 bases from V and 3 bases from J; junction bases left unmatched: 8. The CDR3 extends over 15 amino acids. In DNA, the CDR3 is TGTGCCAGCAGTGAGGATGGGAGGGCCAGCTACGAGCAGTACTTC. Its protein product is CASSEDGRASYEQYF. Filled out from reference TRBV2 and TRBJ2-7, the complete variable domain reads EPEVTQTPSHQVTQMGQEVILRCVPISNHLYFYWYRQILGQKVEFLVSFYNNEISEKSEIFDDQFSVERPDGSNFTLKIRSTKLEDSAMYFCASSEDGRASYEQYFGPGTRLTVT.

The gene calls are TRBV19 and TRBJ1-2; no definite D call. Germline V lookup: CDR1 LNHDA, CDR2 SQIVND (reference sequence). The CDR3 has 13 residues. V shed 3 bases and J shed 12 bases, with 17 bases lying between them. CDR3 sequence reads: CASSIVAGNPHTF. Written as DNA, the CDR3 is TGTGCCAGTAGTATCGTGGCAGGAAACCCTCACACCTTC.

The chain employs TRBV4-1 and TRBJ1-2, with TRBD1 as a possible D gene (5 bases). In germline, CDR1 is MGHRA, CDR2 YSYEKL. The CDR3 contains 15 residues. Trimming stripped 1 base from V and 4 bases from J, with 13 bases between. In DNA, the CDR3 is TGCGCCAGCAGCCAAGGGCAGGGCCTGGCCTATGGCTACACCTTC. Protein: CASSQGQGLAYGYTF.

V is TRBV7-9 and J is TRBJ2-1; 9 bases line up with TRBD1. The trim removed 4 bases at V and 9 bases at J, leaving 10 bases unmatched. The germline V gene encodes CDR1 SEHNR and CDR2 FQNEAQ (reference sequence). The CDR3 spans 15 residues. The CDR3 sequence is CASSYYGTGKGEQFF. Here the CDR3 DNA reads TGTGCCAGCAGCTACTATGGGACAGGGAAGGGTGAGCAGTTCTTC.

This chain joins TRBV6-5 and TRBJ2-5; D might be TRBD2 (5 bases). This CDR3 region has 13 residues. The V gene lost 3 bases and the J gene lost 2 bases, with 7 bases spanning the gap. Germline V gene sequence: CDR1 MNHEY, CDR2 SVGAGI. CDR3 sequence: CASSYRGQETQYF. CDR3 nucleotides: TGTGCCAGCAGTTATCGGGGTCAAGAGACCCAGTACTTC.

The chain is built from TRBV9 and TRBJ1-1; TRBD1 agrees at 8 bases. Trimming cost V 0 bases and J 3 bases; bases outside gene matches: 7. The CDR3 has 16 residues. From germline, CDR1 is SGDLS and CDR2 YYNGEE. CDR3 nucleotide sequence: TGTGCCAGCAGCGTAGACCAGGGGGCGAGGTACACTGAAGCTTTCTTT. Translation gives CASSVDQGARYTEAFF.

The rearrangement links TRBV10-1 to TRBJ1-1, with D possibly being TRBD1 (6 bases). The CDR3 is 12 amino acids. The V end was cut by 4 bases, the J end by 11 bases, with 14 bases between. Germline lookup yields CDR1 WNHNN and CDR2 SYGVQD (reference sequence). Written as DNA, the CDR3 is TGCGCCAGCAGTGCAGACAGGACTGGGGCTTTCTTT. It encodes CASSADRTGAFF.

This chain uses TRBV11-2 with TRBJ1-3, with D maybe TRBD1 (6 bases). Germline assignment: CDR1 SGHAT and CDR2 FQNNGV. V was trimmed by 5 bases and J by 8 bases, leaving 25 bases between them. This CDR3 is built from 17 residues. CDR3 coding DNA: TGTGCCAGCAGCCCCCTAGCCCCCGGACAGAAAGGAGACACCATATATTTT. It translates to CASSPLAPGQKGDTIYF. The whole variable domain, filled in from reference TRBV11-2 and TRBJ1-3, reads EAGVAQSPRYKIIEKRQSVAFWCNPISGHATLYWYQQILGQGPKLLIQFQNNGVVDDSQLPKDRFSAERLKGVDSTLKIQPAKLEDSAVYLCASSPLAPGQKGDTIYFGEGSWLTVV.

The rearrangement uses TRBV24-1 and TRBJ2-4, with TRBD2 matching over 9 bases. Germline CDR1 KGHDR, CDR2 SFDVKD. The CDR3 has 15 amino acids. After removal of 9 bases from V and 3 bases from J, the junction contained 8 bases not matched to a gene. The CDR3 region is CATFPAGGVKNIQYF. DNA for the CDR3: TGTGCCACCTTCCCAGCGGGAGGAGTCAAAAACATTCAGTACTTC.

The CDR3 region has the DNA TGTGCCTGGAGGGACAGGGGGTTCGGCAACGAGCAGTACTTC. This gives the protein CAWRDRGFGNEQYF. The chain combines TRBV30 with TRBJ2-7, with 10 bases that match TRBD1. The V and J ends lost 3 bases and 5 bases, in that order; junction bases with no gene match: 7. Germline-derived CDR1 and CDR2 are GTSNPN and SVGIG (reference sequence). The CDR3 has 14 amino acids.

This clone was detected only once. The genes are TRBV15 and TRBJ2-7; TRBD1 matches at 9 bases. There are 15 residues in the CDR3. CDR1 and CDR2 from the germline V gene are LNHNV and YYDKDF (reference sequence). Trimming cost V 5 bases and J 7 bases; bases outside gene matches: 12. The CDR3 nucleotides read TGTGCCACCAGCGTGGGTGGGACAGGGAGACAGGAGCAGTACTTC. Translated: CATSVGGTGRQEQYF.

The chain joins TRBV14 to TRBJ1-1, with a tentative D call TRBD1 (6 bases). Between the trimmed V and J ends, which lost 0 bases and 5 bases, there was a span of 19 bases. Germline CDR1 SGHDN, CDR2 FVKESK. CDR3 length: 17 residues. This CDR3 reads CASSQDIRRGARTEAFF. The DNA for the CDR3 is TGTGCCAGCAGCCAAGATATCCGGCGGGGGGCTCGGACTGAAGCTTTCTTT. Together with reference TRBV14 and TRBJ1-1, the CDR3 gives the full variable domain: EAGVTQFPSHSVIEKGQTVTLRCDPISGHDNLYWYRRVMGKEIKFLLHFVKESKQDESGMPNNRFLAERTGGTYSTLKVQPAELEDSGVYFCASSQDIRRGARTEAFFGQGTRLTVV.

The rearrangement links TRBV7-2 to TRBJ1-5; 12 positions match TRBD1. From germline, CDR1 is SGHTA and CDR2 FQGNSA. V lost 5 bases to trimming and J lost 7 bases; unmatched junction nucleotides: 6. CDR3 length: 15 residues. The CDR3 loop reads CASSLRDRGPQPQHF. In nucleotides, the CDR3 is TGTGCCAGCAGCCTCCGGGACAGGGGGCCCCAGCCCCAGCATTTT.

This clone showed up just once. The CDR3 DNA is TGTGCCAGCAGTGAAGATGCGGGGAGCGGTGAAAAACTGTTTTTT. This codes for CASSEDAGSGEKLFF. The chain uses TRBV6-1 and TRBJ1-4; no definite D call. The ends were cut back, 1 base at V and 7 bases at J, with 13 bases in the middle. Germline loops: CDR1 MNHNS, CDR2 SASEGT. This CDR3 has 15 amino acids.

The chain uses TRBV6-2 or TRBV6-3 and TRBJ2-2, with TRBD1 matching 7 bases. Germline CDR1 is MNHEY and CDR2 is SVGEGT. The CDR3 length is 17 residues. V shed 4 bases and J 2 bases; nucleotides not matched to a gene: 10. CDR3 residues: CASSWGRGQINTGELFF. CDR3 DNA: TGTGCCAGCAGTTGGGGCAGGGGACAGATAAACACCGGGGAGCTGTTTTTT.

The CDR3 DNA reads TGTGCCAACAGGGCCGGACAGCGTTACCAAGAGACCCAGTACTTC. Its translation is CANRAGQRYQETQYF. The rearrangement joins TRBV27 to TRBJ2-5, with a possible D match to TRBD1 (6 bases). The CDR3 length is 15 residues. The V gene lost 10 bases and the J gene lost 0 bases, with 18 bases spanning the gap. In germline, CDR1 is MNHEY, CDR2 SMNVEV (reference sequence).

This clone showed up many times. The J gene is TRBJ2-7, the V gene TRBV5-1, with TRBD1 identical over 11 bases. Germline CDR1 and CDR2: SGHRS and YFSETQ. With 4 bases clipped from V and 4 bases from J, the junction kept 7 bases outside the gene matches. The CDR3 contains 15 residues. Here the CDR3 DNA reads TGCGCCAGCAGCCTACGGACAGGGGGCACGTACGAGCAGTACTTC. Translation gives CASSLRTGGTYEQYF.